This T cell receptor (beta chain) was sequenced during a study of control samples from healthy donors and cancer patients. Produced via immunoSEQ multiplex PCR; TCRdb's table is partial and in-frame only. The profile shows about 170,000 clones, 91% of them singletons. The CDR3 covers 13 residues. The V and J ends lost 3 bases and 6 bases respectively, with 12 bases between them. In germline, CDR1 is MDHEN, CDR2 SYDVKM. Material for sequencing was blood. The source of this sequence is a young woman in good health. The chain joins TRBV28 to TRBJ2-7; a weak D match, TRBD1 (5 bases). The CDR3 DNA reads TGTGCCAGCAGTTTGGGAACAGGTCCCGAGCAGTACTTC. Its protein product is CASSLGTGPEQYF.